This TCR beta chain is from a study of T cells in Graves' hyperthyroidism and ophthalmopathy. This clonotype was seen at least ten times. This CDR3 is 15 amino acids long. The germline V and J ends were trimmed by 3 bases and 2 bases, with 14 bases remaining between them. Germline CDR1 reads MDHEN; CDR2 reads SYDVKM. Amplification of TCR beta CDR3 regions used RNA as the template. Researchers ran a first-round RT-PCR on the TCR CDR3 using the HTBI primer set. Using its own MiXCR run on the multiplex PCR reads, TCRdb lists one record per CDR3 protein. Seen here are approximately 400,000 distinct CDR3 sequences, approximately 15% observed once, and the top ten hold less than 35%.

The clonotype comes from a woman in her 30s with Graves' hyperthyroidism. The rearrangement joins TRBV28 to TRBJ2-7; D gene uncertain. The specimen was blood. The DNA for the CDR3 is TGTGCCAGCAGTTTTTTTGCAGAAATACCCTACGAGCAGTACTTC. Encoded protein: CASSFFAEIPYEQYF.